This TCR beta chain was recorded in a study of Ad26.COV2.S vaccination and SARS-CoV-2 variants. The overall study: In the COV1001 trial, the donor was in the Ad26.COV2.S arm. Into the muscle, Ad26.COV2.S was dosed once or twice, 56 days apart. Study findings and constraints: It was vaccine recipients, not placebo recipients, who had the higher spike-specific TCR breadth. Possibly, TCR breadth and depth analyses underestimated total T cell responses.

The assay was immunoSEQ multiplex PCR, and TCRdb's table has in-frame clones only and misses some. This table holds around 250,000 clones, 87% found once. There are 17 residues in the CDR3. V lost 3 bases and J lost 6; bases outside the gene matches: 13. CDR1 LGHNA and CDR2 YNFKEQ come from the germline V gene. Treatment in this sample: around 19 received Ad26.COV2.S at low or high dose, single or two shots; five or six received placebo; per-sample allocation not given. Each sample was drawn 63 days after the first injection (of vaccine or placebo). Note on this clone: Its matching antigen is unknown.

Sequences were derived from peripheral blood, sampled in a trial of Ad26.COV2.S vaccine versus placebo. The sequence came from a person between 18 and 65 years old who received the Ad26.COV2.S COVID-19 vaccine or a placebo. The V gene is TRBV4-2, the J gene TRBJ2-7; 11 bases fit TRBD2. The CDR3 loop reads CASSHPSGGTLPSEQYF. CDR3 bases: TGTGCCAGCAGCCATCCTAGCGGGGGGACACTCCCATCCGAGCAGTACTTC.